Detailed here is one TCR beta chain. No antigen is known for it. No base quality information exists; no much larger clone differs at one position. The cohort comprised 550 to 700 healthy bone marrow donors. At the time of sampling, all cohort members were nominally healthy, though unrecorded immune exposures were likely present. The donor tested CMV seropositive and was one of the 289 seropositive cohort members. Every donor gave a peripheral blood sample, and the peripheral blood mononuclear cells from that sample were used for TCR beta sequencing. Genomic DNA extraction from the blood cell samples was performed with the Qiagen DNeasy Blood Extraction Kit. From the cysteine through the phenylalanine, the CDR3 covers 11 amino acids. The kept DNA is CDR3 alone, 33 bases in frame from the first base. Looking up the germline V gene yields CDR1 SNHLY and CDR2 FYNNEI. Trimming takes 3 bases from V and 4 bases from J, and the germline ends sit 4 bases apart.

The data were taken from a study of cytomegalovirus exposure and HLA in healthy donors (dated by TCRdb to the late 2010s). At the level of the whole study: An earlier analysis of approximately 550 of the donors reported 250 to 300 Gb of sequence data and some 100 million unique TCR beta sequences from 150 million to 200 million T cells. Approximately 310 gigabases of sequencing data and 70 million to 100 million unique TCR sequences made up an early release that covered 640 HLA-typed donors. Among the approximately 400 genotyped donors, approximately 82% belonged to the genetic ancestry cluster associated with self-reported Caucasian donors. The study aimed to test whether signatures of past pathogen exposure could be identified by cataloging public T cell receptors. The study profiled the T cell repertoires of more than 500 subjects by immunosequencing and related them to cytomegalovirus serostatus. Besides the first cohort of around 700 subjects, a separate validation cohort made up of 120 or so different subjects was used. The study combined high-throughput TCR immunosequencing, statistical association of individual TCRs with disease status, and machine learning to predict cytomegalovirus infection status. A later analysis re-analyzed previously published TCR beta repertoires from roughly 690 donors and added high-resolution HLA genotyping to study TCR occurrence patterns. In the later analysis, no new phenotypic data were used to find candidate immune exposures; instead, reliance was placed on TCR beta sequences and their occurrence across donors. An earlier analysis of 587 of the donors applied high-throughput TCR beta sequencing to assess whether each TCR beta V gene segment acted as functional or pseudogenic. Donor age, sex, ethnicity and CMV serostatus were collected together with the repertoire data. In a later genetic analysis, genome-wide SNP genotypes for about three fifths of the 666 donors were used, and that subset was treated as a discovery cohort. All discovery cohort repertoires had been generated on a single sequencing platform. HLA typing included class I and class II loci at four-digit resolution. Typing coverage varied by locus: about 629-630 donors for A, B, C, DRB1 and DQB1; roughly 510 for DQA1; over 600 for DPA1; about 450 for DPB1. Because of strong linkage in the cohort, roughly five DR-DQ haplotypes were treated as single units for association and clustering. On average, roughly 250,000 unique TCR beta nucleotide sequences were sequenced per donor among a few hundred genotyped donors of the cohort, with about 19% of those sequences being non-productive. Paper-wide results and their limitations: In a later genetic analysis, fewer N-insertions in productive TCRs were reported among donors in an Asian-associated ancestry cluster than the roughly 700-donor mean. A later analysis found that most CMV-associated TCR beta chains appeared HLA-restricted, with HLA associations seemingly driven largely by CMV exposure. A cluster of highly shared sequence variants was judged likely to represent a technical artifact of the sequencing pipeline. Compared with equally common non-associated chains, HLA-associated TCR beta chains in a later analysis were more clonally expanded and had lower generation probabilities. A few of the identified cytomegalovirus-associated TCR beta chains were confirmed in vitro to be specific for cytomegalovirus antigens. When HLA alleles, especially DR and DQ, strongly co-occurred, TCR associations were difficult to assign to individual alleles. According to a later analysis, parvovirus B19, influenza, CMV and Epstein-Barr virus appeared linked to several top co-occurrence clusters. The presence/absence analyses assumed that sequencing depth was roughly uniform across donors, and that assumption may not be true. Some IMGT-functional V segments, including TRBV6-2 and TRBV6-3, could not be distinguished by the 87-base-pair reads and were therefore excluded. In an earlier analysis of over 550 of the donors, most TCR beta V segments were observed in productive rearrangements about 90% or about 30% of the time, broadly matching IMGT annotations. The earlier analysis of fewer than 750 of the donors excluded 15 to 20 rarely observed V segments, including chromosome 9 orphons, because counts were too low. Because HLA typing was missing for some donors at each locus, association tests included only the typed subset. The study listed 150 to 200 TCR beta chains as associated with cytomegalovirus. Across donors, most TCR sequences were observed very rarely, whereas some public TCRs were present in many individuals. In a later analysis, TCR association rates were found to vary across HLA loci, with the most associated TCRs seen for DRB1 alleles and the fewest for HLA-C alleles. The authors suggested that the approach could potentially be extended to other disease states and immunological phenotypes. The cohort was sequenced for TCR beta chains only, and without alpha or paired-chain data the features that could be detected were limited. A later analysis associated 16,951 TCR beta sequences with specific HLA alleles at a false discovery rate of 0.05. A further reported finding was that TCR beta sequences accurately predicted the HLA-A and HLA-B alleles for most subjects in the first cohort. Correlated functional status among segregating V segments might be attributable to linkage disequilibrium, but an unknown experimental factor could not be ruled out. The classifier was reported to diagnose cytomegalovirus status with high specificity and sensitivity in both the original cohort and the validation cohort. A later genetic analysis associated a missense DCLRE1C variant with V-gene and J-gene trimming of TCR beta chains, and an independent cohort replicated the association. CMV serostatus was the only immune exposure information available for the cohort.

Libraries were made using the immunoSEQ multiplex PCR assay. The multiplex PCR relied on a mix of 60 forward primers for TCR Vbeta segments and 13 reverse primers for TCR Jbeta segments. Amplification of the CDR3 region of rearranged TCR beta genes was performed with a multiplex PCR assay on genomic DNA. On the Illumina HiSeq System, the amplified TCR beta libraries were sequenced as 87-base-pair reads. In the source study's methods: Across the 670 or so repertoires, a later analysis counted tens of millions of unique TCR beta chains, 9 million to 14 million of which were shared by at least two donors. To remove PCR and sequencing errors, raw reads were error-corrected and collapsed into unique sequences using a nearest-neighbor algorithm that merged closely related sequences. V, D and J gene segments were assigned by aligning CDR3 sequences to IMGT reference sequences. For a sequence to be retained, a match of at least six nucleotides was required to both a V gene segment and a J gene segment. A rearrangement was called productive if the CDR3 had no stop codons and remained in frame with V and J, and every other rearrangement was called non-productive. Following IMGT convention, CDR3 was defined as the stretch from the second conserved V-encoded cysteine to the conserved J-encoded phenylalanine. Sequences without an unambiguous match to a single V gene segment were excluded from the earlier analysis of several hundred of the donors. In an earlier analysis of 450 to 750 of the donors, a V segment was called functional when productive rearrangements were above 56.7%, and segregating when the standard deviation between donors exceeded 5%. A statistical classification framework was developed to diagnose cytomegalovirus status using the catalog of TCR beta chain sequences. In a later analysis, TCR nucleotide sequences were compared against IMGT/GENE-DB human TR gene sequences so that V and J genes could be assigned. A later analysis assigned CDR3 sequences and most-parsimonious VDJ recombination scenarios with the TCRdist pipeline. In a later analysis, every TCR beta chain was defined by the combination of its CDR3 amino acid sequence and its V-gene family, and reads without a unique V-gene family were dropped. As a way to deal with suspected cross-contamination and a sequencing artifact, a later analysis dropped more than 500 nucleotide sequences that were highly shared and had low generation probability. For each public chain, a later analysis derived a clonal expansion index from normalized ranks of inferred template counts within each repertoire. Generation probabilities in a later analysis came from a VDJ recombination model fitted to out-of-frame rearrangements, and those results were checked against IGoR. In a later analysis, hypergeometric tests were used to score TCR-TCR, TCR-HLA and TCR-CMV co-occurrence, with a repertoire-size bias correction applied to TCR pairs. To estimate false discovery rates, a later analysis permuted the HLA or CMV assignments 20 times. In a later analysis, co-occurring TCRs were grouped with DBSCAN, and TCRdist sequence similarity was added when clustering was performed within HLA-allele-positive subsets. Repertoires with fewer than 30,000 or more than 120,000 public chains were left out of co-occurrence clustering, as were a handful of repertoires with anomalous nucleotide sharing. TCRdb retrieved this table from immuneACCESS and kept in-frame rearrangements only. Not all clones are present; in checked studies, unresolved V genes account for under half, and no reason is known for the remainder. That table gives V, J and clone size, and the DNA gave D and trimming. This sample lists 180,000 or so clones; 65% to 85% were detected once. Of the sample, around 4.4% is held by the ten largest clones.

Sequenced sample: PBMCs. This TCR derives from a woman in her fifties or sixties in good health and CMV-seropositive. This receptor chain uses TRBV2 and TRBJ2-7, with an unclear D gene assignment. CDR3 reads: CASSERYEQYF. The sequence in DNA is TGTGCCAGCAGTGAGAGGTACGAGCAGTACTTC. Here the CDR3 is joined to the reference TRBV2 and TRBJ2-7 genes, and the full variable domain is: EPEVTQTPSHQVTQMGQEVILRCVPISNHLYFYWYRQILGQKVEFLVSFYNNEISEKSEIFDDQFSVERPDGSNFTLKIRSTKLEDSAMYFCASSERYEQYFGPGTRLTVT.